The clone carrying this T cell receptor beta chain was detected only a few times. The data originate from a study of blood T cell repertoires in COVID-19. Study-level information: Specimens from acute and convalescent COVID-19 originated in the United States, Italy and Spain. In each case, the material was cDNA or gDNA derived from T cells, B-cell-depleted T cells, or PBMCs.

CDR3 size: 15 residues. Trimming removed 1 base at V and 7 bases at J, with 12 bases between. Per germline, CDR1 SGHRS and CDR2 YFSETQ. As processed by the authors: From reference gene primer amplification, estimates of nucleated cell counts were derived. The assay was immunoSEQ multiplex PCR, and TCRdb's table has in-frame clones only and misses some. That table furnishes V, J and clone size, whereas the DNA furnished D and trimming. The sample consists of about 74,000 clones, 75% of them appearing once. The sequence was obtained from a man between 65 and 85 years old with acute or convalescent COVID-19. V is TRBV5-1 and J is TRBJ1-6; possible D gene TRBD1, 6 bases. Source material: peripheral blood. As DNA, the CDR3 is TGCGCCAGCAGCTTGACAGGTCAGGGGAATTCACCCCTCCACTTT. It translates to CASSLTGQGNSPLHF.